The rows below give T cell receptor beta chains drawn from one sample of a study of Ad26.COV2.S vaccination and SARS-CoV-2 variants. The protocol was immunoSEQ multiplex PCR, while the TCRdb copy is restricted to in-frame clones and leaves out a portion. The table records about 280,000 clones, more than 75% of them present only once. Sample: peripheral blood, taken in a trial of Ad26.COV2.S vaccine versus placebo. The receptors were gathered from a person aged 18-65 years who received the Ad26.COV2.S COVID-19 vaccine or a placebo. CDR3s include the opening cysteine and the closing phenylalanine or tryptophan. A D gene is named only where the DNA matches it firmly. The size field is filled for only some rows; it gives once, few, many or a size class.

abundance	v_gene	d_gene	j_gene	CDR3aa	CDR3nt
few	TRBV11-3	TRBD1	TRBJ2-1	CASSLEPGQGPINEQFF	TGTGCCAGCAGCTTAGAGCCCGGACAGGGTCCGATCAATGAGCAGTTCTTC
NA	TRBV30	TRBD1	TRBJ1-1	CAWSPLDRDTEAFF	TGTGCCTGGAGTCCCTTAGACAGGGACACTGAAGCTTTCTTT
NA	TRBV2	NA	TRBJ2-7	CASTRGYEQYF	TGTGCCAGCACAAGGGGCTACGAGCAGTACTTC
NA	TRBV24-1	NA	TRBJ2-7	CATSDGHEQYF	TGTGCCACCAGTGATGGCCACGAGCAGTACTTC
NA	TRBV6-5	NA	TRBJ2-4	CASSYLSGVSKNIQYF	TGTGCCAGCAGTTACCTCTCAGGGGTTAGCAAAAACATTCAGTACTTC
NA	TRBV5-1	NA	TRBJ2-3	CASSLLADTQYF	TGCGCCAGCAGCTTGTTGGCAGATACGCAGTATTTT
NA	TRBV19	NA	TRBJ2-5	CASSGSDQETQYF	TGTGCCAGTAGTGGCAGTGACCAAGAGACCCAGTACTTC
NA	TRBV29-1	TRBD2	TRBJ2-1	CSVVPAGVYNEQFF	TGCAGCGTTGTGCCAGCGGGGGTATACAATGAGCAGTTCTTC
NA	TRBV30	TRBD2	TRBJ2-7	CAWNKAGTSGSYEQYF	TGTGCCTGGAATAAAGCCGGGACTAGCGGTTCCTACGAGCAGTACTTC
once	TRBV2	NA	TRBJ1-5	CASSAGGSPQHF	TGTGCCAGCAGTGCTGGAGGGTCGCCCCAGCATTTT
NA	TRBV18	NA	TRBJ2-7	CASSFGRPPGEQYF	TGTGCCAGCTCCTTCGGAAGGCCCCCCGGCGAGCAGTACTTC
NA	TRBV3-1/TRBV3-2	NA	TRBJ2-1	CASSHTTTSYNEQFF	TGTGCCAGCAGCCATACGACTACATCCTACAATGAGCAGTTCTTC
NA	TRBV28	TRBD2	TRBJ2-1	CASSYDGGSYNEQFF	TGTGCCAGCAGTTATGACGGGGGGTCCTACAATGAGCAGTTCTTC
NA	TRBV6-5	TRBD1	TRBJ2-1	CASSWTGYNEQFF	TGTGCCAGCAGTTGGACAGGGTACAATGAGCAGTTCTTC
once	TRBV30	TRBD1	TRBJ2-1	CAWTGGHNEQFF	TGTGCCTGGACAGGGGGTCACAATGAGCAGTTCTTC
NA	TRBV7-2	NA	TRBJ1-5	CASSLGLTNQPQHF	TGTGCCAGCAGCTTAGGACTAACAAATCAGCCCCAGCATTTT
few	TRBV28	NA	TRBJ2-3	CASSGLSSSTDTQYF	TGTGCCAGCAGTGGACTCTCCTCTAGCACAGATACGCAGTATTTT
NA	TRBV3-1/TRBV3-2	NA	TRBJ2-7	CASSPSSKNEQYF	TGTGCCAGCAGCCCCTCCTCCAAAAACGAGCAGTACTTC
NA	TRBV10-3	NA	TRBJ1-1	CAISDRGMNTEAFF	TGTGCCATCAGTGATAGGGGGATGAACACTGAAGCTTTCTTT
once	TRBV19	NA	TRBJ1-2	CASSDQGRGYTF	TGTGCCAGTAGTGACCAGGGGCGTGGCTACACCTTC
few	TRBV28	NA	TRBJ2-2	CASIGSDTGELFF	TGTGCCAGCATCGGGTCAGACACCGGGGAGCTGTTTTTT
NA	TRBV7-8	TRBD1	TRBJ1-1	CASNDRVEAFF	TGTGCCAGCAACGACAGGGTTGAAGCTTTCTTT
NA	TRBV5-1	TRBD1	TRBJ1-1	CASSSTGTGPETEAFF	TGCGCCAGCAGCTCAACCGGGACAGGCCCCGAGACTGAAGCTTTCTTT
NA	TRBV6-1	NA	TRBJ1-5	CASSEVSQHF	TGTGCCAGCAGTGAAGTGTCCCAGCATTTT
NA	TRBV29-1	NA	TRBJ1-3	CSVELQFSGNTIYF	TGCAGCGTTGAGTTACAATTCTCTGGAAACACCATATATTTT
NA	TRBV5-1	TRBD1	TRBJ1-6	CASSFDRAQGNSPLHF	TGCGCCAGCAGCTTCGACAGGGCCCAGGGCAATTCACCCCTCCACTTT
few	TRBV6-2/TRBV6-3	NA	TRBJ2-7	CASSYEEDYEQYF	TGTGCCAGCAGTTACGAGGAAGACTACGAGCAGTACTTC
NA	TRBV12-2	NA	TRBJ2-1	CASRLGWQVGDNEQFF	TGTGCAAGTCGCTTAGGGTGGCAGGTAGGCGACAATGAGCAGTTCTTC
few	TRBV11-3	NA	TRBJ2-1	CASSLGGGRSSEQFF	TGTGCCAGCAGCTTAGGTGGTGGCAGATCTAGTGAGCAGTTCTTC
NA	TRBV28	NA	TRBJ1-1	CASRRPGGTEAFF	TGTGCCAGCAGACGTCCAGGAGGCACTGAAGCTTTCTTT
NA	TRBV6-1	NA	TRBJ1-5	CASGELQPQHF	TGTGCCAGCGGTGAACTTCAGCCCCAGCATTTT
few	TRBV2	NA	TRBJ1-1	CASSAIETAAKAFF	TGTGCCAGCAGTGCCATTGAGACAGCTGCCAAAGCTTTCTTT
few	TRBV19	TRBD1	TRBJ1-1	CASSAPDRRNTEAFF	TGTGCCAGTAGTGCCCCGGACAGGAGGAACACTGAAGCTTTCTTT
NA	TRBV5-1	NA	TRBJ1-2	CASSFDTGYGYTF	TGCGCCAGCAGCTTCGACACAGGGTATGGCTACACCTTC
NA	TRBV5-6	NA	TRBJ1-2	CASSLWALVQERYGYTF	TGTGCCAGCAGCTTGTGGGCCTTGGTCCAGGAACGCTATGGCTACACCTTC
once	TRBV6-5	TRBD1	TRBJ1-2	CASSLQGQGWRGYTF	TGTGCCAGCAGCCTCCAAGGACAGGGGTGGCGTGGCTACACCTTC
NA	TRBV6-2/TRBV6-3	TRBD2	TRBJ2-5	CASSSSGGRSVAQYF	TGTGCCAGCAGTTCCAGCGGGGGGCGGTCAGTGGCCCAGTACTTC
NA	TRBV6-5	NA	TRBJ1-4	CASSYSGAGAGEKLFF	TGTGCCAGCAGTTACTCGGGTGCGGGGGCAGGCGAAAAACTGTTTTTT
NA	TRBV30	NA	TRBJ1-6	CAWTAYNSPLHF	TGTGCCTGGACAGCCTATAATTCACCCCTCCACTTT
NA	TRBV7-2	NA	TRBJ1-5	CASSLHDNQPQHF	TGTGCCAGCAGCCTCCACGACAATCAGCCCCAGCATTTT
NA	TRBV3-1/TRBV3-2	TRBD1	TRBJ2-1	CASSPAGTGGARNEQFF	TGTGCCAGCAGCCCTGCCGGGACAGGGGGCGCGAGGAATGAGCAGTTCTTC
once	TRBV3-1/TRBV3-2	NA	TRBJ1-1	CASSRDGNTEAFF	TGTGCCAGCAGCCGGGACGGTAACACTGAAGCTTTCTTT
NA	TRBV29-1	TRBD1	TRBJ2-5	CSVGQGRGETQYF	TGCAGCGTGGGACAGGGTCGGGGGGAGACCCAGTACTTC
NA	TRBV18	NA	TRBJ2-7	CASSPFLPEQYF	TGTGCCAGCTCACCTTTCCTCCCCGAGCAGTACTTC